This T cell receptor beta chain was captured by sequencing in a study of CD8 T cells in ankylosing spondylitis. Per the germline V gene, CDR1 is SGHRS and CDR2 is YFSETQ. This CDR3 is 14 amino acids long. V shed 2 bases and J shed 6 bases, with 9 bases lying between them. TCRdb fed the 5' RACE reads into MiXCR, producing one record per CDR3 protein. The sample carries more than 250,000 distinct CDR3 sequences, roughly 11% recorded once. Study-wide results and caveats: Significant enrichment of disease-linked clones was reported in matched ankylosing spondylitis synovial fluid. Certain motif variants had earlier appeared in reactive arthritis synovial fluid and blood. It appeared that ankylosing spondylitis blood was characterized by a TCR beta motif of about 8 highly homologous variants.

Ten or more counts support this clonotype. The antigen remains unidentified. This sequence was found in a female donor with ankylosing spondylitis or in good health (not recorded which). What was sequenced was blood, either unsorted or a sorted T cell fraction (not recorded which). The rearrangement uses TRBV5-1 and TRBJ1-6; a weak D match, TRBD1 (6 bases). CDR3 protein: CASSFQGRNSPLHF. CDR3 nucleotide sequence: TGCGCCAGCAGCTTCCAGGGGCGTAATTCACCCCTCCACTTT.